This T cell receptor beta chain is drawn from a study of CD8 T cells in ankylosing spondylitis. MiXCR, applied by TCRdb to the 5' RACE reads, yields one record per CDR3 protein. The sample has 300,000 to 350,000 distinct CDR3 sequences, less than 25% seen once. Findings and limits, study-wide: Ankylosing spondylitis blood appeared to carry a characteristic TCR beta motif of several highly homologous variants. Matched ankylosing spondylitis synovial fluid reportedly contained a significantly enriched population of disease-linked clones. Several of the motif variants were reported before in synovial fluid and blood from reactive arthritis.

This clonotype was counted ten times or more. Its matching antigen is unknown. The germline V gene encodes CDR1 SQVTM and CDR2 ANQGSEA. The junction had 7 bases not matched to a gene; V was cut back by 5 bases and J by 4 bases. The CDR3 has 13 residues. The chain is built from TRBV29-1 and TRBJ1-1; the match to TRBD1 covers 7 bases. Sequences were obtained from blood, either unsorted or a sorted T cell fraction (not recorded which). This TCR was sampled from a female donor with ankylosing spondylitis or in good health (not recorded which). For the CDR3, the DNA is TGCAGCGTTACCACAGGGGCTGGCACTGAAGCTTTCTTT. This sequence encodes CSVTTGAGTEAFF.